The 5 T cell receptor beta chains presented below share a single source sample, sequenced in a study of T-cell reconstitution after alpha-beta-depleted transplantation in children. TCRbeta library preparation incorporated unique molecular identifiers. MiXCR, run by TCRdb on the PCR reads, gives a single entry per CDR3 protein. The data hold approximately 170,000 distinct CDR3 sequences, with roughly 10% observed a single time. Sequencing used PBMCs, obtained before TCRalphabeta/CD19-depleted stem cell transplant. The receptors stem from a boy aged 2-15 years with acute myeloid leukemia, due to receive a stem cell transplant.

This clonotype was picked up many times. The rearrangement uses TRBV5-1 and TRBJ1-2; 7 bases line up with TRBD1. The germline CDR1 and CDR2 sequences are SGHRS and YFSETQ. The CDR3 has 15 residues. Unmatched junction bases numbered 6, after V lost 1 base and J lost 3 bases. The CDR3 DNA follows: TGCGCCAGCAGCTTGTCGGTCAGGGGGGACTATGGCTACACCTTC. This translates into CASSLSVRGDYGYTF.

The table lists this clonotype with many counts. The V gene is TRBV28, the J gene TRBJ1-1, with D possibly being TRBD1 (5 bases). CDR1 is MDHEN and CDR2 is SYDVKM in the germline V gene. The CDR3 has 14 amino acids. V lost 5 bases to trimming and J lost 0 bases, with 10 bases between them. CDR3 sequence reads: CASSLGTLNTEAFF. In nucleotides, the CDR3 is TGTGCCAGCAGTCTCGGGACGCTGAACACTGAAGCTTTCTTT.

This clonotype was found many times. This chain connects TRBV10-3 to TRBJ1-2, with a weak D call TRBD1 (5 bases). This CDR3 is built from 16 residues. The V end was cut by 6 bases, the J end by 6 bases, with 23 bases between. Germline V gene sequence: CDR1 ENHRY, CDR2 SYGVKD. The CDR3 DNA sequence: TGTGCCATCAGGGGGCCGGGTCTGGAGATAAGGGATGGCTACACCTTC. This encodes CAIRGPGLEIRDGYTF.

Ten or more counts support this clonotype. The V call is TRBV20-1, the J call TRBJ1-1; possibly TRBD1 for D (6 bases). CDR1 and CDR2 from the germline V gene are DFQATT and SNEGSKA (reference sequence). The CDR3 consists of 14 residues. V was shortened by 6 bases and J by 4 bases, with 18 bases between the two germline ends. The CDR3 protein is CSALGGAEGTEAFF. As DNA, the CDR3 is TGCAGTGCCCTCGGGGGCGCTGAGGGCACTGAAGCTTTCTTT.

This clonotype was counted ten times or more. V is TRBV10-3 and J is TRBJ2-3; D may be TRBD2 (6 bases). The CDR3 spans 14 residues. V was trimmed by 10 bases and J by 2 bases, leaving 16 bases between them. Germline lookup yields CDR1 ENHRY and CDR2 SYGVKD. The CDR3 DNA reads TGTGCCACCGAGGGGCGGGAAAACACAGATACGCAGTATTTT. It yields the protein CATEGRENTDTQYF.